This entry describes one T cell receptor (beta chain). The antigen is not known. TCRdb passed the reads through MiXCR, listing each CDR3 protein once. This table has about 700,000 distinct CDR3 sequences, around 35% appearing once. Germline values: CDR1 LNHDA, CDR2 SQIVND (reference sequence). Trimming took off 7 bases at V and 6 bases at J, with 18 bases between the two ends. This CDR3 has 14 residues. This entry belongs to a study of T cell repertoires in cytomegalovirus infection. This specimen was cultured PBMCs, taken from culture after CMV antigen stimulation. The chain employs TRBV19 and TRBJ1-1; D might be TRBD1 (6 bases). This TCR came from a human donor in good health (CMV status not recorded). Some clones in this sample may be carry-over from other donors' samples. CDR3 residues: CASTHPTGRAEAFF. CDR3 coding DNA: TGTGCCAGTACCCACCCCACAGGGAGGGCTGAAGCTTTCTTT.